The entry that follows covers one T cell receptor beta chain sequence. Its cognate antigen has yet to be identified. No base qualities exist here, and no much larger clone lies one base off it. Including cysteine and phenylalanine, the CDR3 has 13 amino acids. Only CDR3 DNA remains: 39 bases, in frame from the first base. The germline V gene provides CDR1 MNHEY and CDR2 SVGAGI. Cut back by 3 bases and 7 bases, the V and J ends lie 10 bases apart. The entry originates in a study of blood T cell repertoires in COVID-19 (dated by TCRdb to 2020 to 2021). About the full investigation: The collaborator samples originated in the United States, Italy and Spain and spanned the acute and convalescent phases of COVID-19. The material from the prospective study consisted of cDNA or gDNA derived from T cells, B-cell-depleted T cells, or PBMCs. Subjects who had been exposed to COVID-19, were actively infected with it, or had recovered from it provided the deeply sampled blood TCRbeta repertoires that made up the dataset. The repertoires were released in a freely available public database meant as a resource for research on the immune response to SARS-CoV-2. The samples were drawn from two sources: the first 160 participants of the ongoing ImmuneRACE study, and 950 to 1,500 subjects contributed by 6 global collaborators. Nearly every sample came with metadata listing a de-identified subject ID, COVID-19 status, age in years and sex. Where available, HLA class I and class II types were obtained from metadata supplied by the sample provider rather than from assay-based typing.

One collaborating source in Seattle enrolled patients during active infection and followed them longitudinally through the course of disease. Whole blood was collected in K2EDTA tubes by collaborating institutions according to the institutions' own protocols. For TCRbeta analysis, collaborators shipped samples as frozen whole blood, isolated PBMCs, or DNA extracted from either of those sample types. The immunoSEQ Assay, a bias-controlled multiplex PCR, was used to amplify TCRbeta CDR3 regions from genomic DNA. The authors' pipeline ran thus. The number of nucleated cells in each sample was estimated by amplification of reference gene primers within the assay. To quantify the absolute abundance of each unique TCRbeta CDR3 rearrangement, sequence reads were collapsed and filtered. For each sample, productive Simpson clonality was calculated as the square root of Simpson's diversity index across productive rearrangements. The source is immuneACCESS, and TCRdb retained only in-frame sequences with V and J called. Part of the clones is not carried over; for the studies checked, unresolved V genes explain less than half of this, and the remainder is unexplained. V, J and clone size are taken as reported in that table, and D and trimming were inferred from the DNA itself. This sample gives roughly 390,000 clones in total; approximately 89% of them show up just once. More than 9% of the sample is taken by the ten largest.

Findings and caveats that apply to the study as a whole: How much clinical and demographic metadata was included differed by source and by participant, and the metadata was provided uncurated.

The sequence is built from TRBV6-5 and TRBJ2-4, with the identity of the D gene unclear. The sample taken for sequencing was peripheral blood. The TCR comes from a woman in her 30s with COVID-19, enrolled during active disease. For the CDR3, the sequence is CASSYNAGNIQYF. The sequence in DNA is TGTGCCAGCAGTTATAACGCCGGGAACATTCAGTACTTC.